This TCR beta chain appears in the sequencing data of a study of regulatory T cells in long-lasting Graves disease. Study conclusions and caveats: Clonotypes that were public and shared totalled a few thousand in persistent patients versus 900 to 1,000 in new patients.

Combining iRepertoire HTBI primers with Arm-PCR of CDR3 regions, the authors built TCR beta libraries. TCRdb re-called the multiplex PCR reads with MiXCR, one entry per CDR3 protein. This table holds 400,000 to 450,000 distinct CDR3 sequences, about a quarter found once. V lost 5 bases, J lost 4 bases, and 7 bases stayed unmatched. The length of the CDR3 is 15 residues. CDR1 and CDR2 from the germline V gene are SGHRS and YFSETQ. Points on this clonotype: Antigen specificity is unknown.

Time point denoted: persistent/refractory GD, antithyroid drugs over 5 years with positive TRAb. PBMC RNA served as the TCR library source. The receptor comes from a female donor with Graves disease. The material sequenced was peripheral blood mononuclear cells (PBMCs), taken when the disease was refractory, from a patient treated with antithyroid drugs. The gene calls are TRBV5-1 and TRBJ1-5, with TRBD1 identical over 9 bases. DNA for the CDR3: TGCGCCAGCAGTCCGGGACAGGGCAAGAATCAGCCCCAGCATTTT. The encoded protein is CASSPGQGKNQPQHF.